This T cell receptor beta chain came from a study of T-cell memory formation after mild COVID-19. MiXCR, applied by TCRdb to the 5' RACE reads, yields one record per CDR3 protein. This sample has approximately 570,000 distinct CDR3 sequences, with over 15% found just once. Trimming left V 8 bases short and J 2 bases short, with 16 bases between. The CDR3 length is 14 residues. Germline V gives CDR1 MNHEY, CDR2 SMNVEV (reference sequence). This clonotype was counted only a few times. The chain combines TRBV27 with TRBJ2-7; D is perhaps TRBD1 or TRBD2 (5 bases each). This receptor was obtained from an adult woman who had mild COVID-19 (a few samples of this study predate the infection). Cell type and time point are not known. What was sequenced was PBMCs or a T cell subset sorted from them (not recorded which). The CDR3 here is CASGTTQVAYEQYF. CDR3 coding DNA: TGTGCCAGCGGGACGACCCAGGTGGCCTACGAGCAGTACTTC.